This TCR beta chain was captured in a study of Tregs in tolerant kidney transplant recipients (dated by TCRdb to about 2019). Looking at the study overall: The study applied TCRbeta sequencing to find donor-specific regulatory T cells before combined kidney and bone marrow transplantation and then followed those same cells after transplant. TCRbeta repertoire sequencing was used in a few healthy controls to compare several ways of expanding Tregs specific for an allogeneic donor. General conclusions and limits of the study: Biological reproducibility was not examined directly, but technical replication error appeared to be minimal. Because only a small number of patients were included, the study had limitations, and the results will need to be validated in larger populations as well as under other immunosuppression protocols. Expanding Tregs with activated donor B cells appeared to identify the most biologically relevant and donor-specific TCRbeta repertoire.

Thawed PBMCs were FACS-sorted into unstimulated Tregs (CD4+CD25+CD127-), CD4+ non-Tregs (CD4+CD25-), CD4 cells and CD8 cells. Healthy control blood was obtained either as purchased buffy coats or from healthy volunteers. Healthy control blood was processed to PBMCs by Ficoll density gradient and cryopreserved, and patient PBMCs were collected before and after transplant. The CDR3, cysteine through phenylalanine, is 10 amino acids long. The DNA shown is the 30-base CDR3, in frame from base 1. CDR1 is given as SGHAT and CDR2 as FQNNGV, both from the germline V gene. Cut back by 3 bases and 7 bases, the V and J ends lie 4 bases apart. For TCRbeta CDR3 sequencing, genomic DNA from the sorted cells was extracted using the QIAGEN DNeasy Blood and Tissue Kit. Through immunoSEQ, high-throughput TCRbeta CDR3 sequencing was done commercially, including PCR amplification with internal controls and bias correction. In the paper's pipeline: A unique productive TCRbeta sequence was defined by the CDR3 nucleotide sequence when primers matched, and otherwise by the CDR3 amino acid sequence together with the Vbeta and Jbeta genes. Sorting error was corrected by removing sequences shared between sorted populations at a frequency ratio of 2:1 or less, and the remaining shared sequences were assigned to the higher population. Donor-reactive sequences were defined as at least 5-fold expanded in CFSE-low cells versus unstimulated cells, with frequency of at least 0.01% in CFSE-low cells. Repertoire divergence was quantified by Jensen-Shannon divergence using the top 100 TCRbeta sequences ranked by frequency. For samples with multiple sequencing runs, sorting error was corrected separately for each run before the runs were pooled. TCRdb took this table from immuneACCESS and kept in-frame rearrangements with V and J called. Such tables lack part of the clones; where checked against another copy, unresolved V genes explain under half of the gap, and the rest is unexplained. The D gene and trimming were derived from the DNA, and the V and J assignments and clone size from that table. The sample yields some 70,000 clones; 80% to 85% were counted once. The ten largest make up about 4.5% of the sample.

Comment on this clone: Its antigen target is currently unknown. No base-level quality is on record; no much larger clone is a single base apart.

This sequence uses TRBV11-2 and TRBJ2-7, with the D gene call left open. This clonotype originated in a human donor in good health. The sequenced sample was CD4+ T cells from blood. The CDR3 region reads CASSLGEQYF. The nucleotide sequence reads TGTGCCAGCAGCTTGGGGGAGCAGTACTTC. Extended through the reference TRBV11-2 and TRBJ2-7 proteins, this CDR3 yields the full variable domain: EAGVAQSPRYKIIEKRQSVAFWCNPISGHATLYWYQQILGQGPKLLIQFQNNGVVDDSQLPKDRFSAERLKGVDSTLKIQPAKLEDSAVYLCASSLGEQYFGPGTRLTVT.